The entry below describes one TCR beta chain. Its antigen is as yet unknown. Sequencing in the ViraFEST assay came after antigen-specific CD4+ T cells had been expanded with viral peptide pools, which were used to stimulate PBMC. Subsequent to a culture period of nine to ten days, CD4+ T cells were isolated. According to PCR results, the person was infected with SARS-CoV-2 between March and December 2020. Everyone in the study got two shots of either the BNT162b2 or mRNA-1273 vaccine. The method was immunoSEQ multiplex PCR; TCRdb's version includes in-frame clones alone and lacks a portion of them. The profile shows under 15,000 clones, over 60% of them singletons. This sample is part of a study of vaccination effects on CD4 cells after COVID-19. Overall study: After vaccination, three convalescent patients were sampled at early and late time points. Points from the study as a whole: Few convalescent patients, and no early post-infection timepoints, were available to the study.

CDR1 is SGHRS and CDR2 is YFSETQ in the germline V gene. V shed 0 bases and J shed 1 base, with 17 bases lying between them. This CDR3 comprises 17 residues. This receptor was taken from a human donor who had a prior SARS-CoV-2 infection. Source: CD4+ T cells from PBMCs cultured with HCoV-NL63 spike peptides, taken after COVID-19 vaccination. The V call is TRBV5-1, the J call TRBJ2-7; the D gene is possibly TRBD1 (6 bases). The CDR3 region is CASSLAGTTTYSYEQYF. The CDR3 DNA reads TGCGCCAGCAGCTTGGCCGGGACAACTACTTATTCCTACGAGCAGTACTTC.